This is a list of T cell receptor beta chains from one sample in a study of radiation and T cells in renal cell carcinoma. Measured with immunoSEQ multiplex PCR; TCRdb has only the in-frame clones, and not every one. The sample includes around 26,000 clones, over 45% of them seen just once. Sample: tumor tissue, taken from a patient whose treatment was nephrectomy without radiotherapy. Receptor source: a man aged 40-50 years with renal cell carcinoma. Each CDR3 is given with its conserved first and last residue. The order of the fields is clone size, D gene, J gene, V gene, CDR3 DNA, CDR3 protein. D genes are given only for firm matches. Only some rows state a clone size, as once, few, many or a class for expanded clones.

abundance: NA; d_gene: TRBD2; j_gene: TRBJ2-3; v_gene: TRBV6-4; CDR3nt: TGTGCCAGCAGTGCATTTAGCGGGGCAGATACGCAGTATTTT; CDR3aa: CASSAFSGADTQYF
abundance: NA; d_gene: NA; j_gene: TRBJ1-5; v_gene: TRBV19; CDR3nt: TGTGCCAGTACCATAAGGGGGTTGGACAGCCTTGCGCCCCAGCATTTT; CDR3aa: CASTIRGLDSLAPQHF
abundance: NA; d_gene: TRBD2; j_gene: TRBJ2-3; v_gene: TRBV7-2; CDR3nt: TGTGCCAGCAGTCTAGCGGGGGGGATCACAGATACGCAGTATTTT; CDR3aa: CASSLAGGITDTQYF
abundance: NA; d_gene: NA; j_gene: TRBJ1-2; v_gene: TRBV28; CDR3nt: TGTGCCAGCAGTGCGGGAGGGGAAGGCTACACCTTC; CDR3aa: CASSAGGEGYTF
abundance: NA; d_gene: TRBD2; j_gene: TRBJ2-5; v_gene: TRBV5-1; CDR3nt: TGCGCCAGCAGCTTGGGGGCTAGCGGGGATAGGGAGACCCAGTACTTC; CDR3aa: CASSLGASGDRETQYF
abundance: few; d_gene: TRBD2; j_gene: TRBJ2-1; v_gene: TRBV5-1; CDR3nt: TGCGCCAGCAGCTCGACCGGGACTACCACCTACAATGAGCAGTTCTTC; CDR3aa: CASSSTGTTTYNEQFF
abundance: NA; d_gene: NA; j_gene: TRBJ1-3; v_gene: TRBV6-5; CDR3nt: TGTGCCAGCAGTTACTCGATCTACGGCAGCGGAAACACCATATATTTT; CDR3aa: CASSYSIYGSGNTIYF
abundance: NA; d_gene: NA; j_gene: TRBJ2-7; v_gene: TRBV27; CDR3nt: TGTGCCAGCAGGCCGCTAACGGGGGCTAGAAACGAGCAGTACTTC; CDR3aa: CASRPLTGARNEQYF
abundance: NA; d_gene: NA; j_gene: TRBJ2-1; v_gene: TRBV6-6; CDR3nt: TGTGCCAGCAGTCAGACGGACTACAATGAGCAGTTCTTC; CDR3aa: CASSQTDYNEQFF
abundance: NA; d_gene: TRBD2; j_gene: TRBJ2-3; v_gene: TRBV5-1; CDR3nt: TGCGCCAGCAGCTTGGCGCGACTAGCATCGGTCACAGATACGCAGTATTTT; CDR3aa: CASSLARLASVTDTQYF
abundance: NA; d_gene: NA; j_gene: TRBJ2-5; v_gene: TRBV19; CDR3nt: TGTGCCAGTAGTATTAGGTTGAAAGAGACCCAGTACTTC; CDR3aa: CASSIRLKETQYF
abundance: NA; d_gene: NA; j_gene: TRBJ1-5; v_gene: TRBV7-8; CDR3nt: TGTGCCAGCAGCCTTACCGGGACGGGGATTGCCGGCAATCAGCCCCAGCATTTT; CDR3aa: CASSLTGTGIAGNQPQHF
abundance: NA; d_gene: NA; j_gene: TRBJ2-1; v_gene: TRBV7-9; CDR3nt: TGTGCCAGCAGCTTAGTCACAGTAAATGAGCAGTTCTTC; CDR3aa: CASSLVTVNEQFF
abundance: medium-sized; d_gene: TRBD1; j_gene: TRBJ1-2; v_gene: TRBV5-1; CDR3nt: TGCGCCAGCAGCATAGGACAGGGTCCCTATGGCTACACCTTC; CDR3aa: CASSIGQGPYGYTF
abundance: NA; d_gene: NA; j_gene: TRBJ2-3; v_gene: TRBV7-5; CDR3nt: TGTGCCAGAAGCTTAGCGGGGGCGATGAGAGGCTTTTTTACAGATACGCAGTATTTT; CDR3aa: CARSLAGAMRGFFTDTQYF
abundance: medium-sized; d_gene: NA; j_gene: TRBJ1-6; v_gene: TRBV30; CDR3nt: TGTGCCTGGTCTCTCTTTAGGGGGGATTTTTCACCCCTCCACTTT; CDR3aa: CAWSLFRGDFSPLHF
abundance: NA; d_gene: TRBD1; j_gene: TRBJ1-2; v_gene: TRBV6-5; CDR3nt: TGTGCCAGCAGTTTCGACAGGGTAAATGGCTACACCTTC; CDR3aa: CASSFDRVNGYTF
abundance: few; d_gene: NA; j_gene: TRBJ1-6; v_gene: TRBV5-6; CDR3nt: TGTGCCAGCAGCTGGGGGAGCACTCCCCTCCACTTT; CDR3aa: CASSWGSTPLHF
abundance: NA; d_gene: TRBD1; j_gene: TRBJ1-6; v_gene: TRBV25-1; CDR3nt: TGTGCCAGCAGTGGGACAGGGGATAATTCACCCCTCCACTTT; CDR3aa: CASSGTGDNSPLHF
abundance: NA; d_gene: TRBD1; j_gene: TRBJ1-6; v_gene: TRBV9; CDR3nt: TGTGCCAGCAGCCCAGGCGGGACAGGGCAGAATTCACCCCTCCACTTT; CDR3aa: CASSPGGTGQNSPLHF
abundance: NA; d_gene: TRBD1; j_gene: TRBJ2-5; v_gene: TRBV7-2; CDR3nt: TGTGCCAGCAGCTTAGCCCACAGGGGGCAACAAGAGACCCAGTACTTC; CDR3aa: CASSLAHRGQQETQYF
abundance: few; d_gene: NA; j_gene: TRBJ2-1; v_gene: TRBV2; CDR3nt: TGTGCCAGCGGCCAGGACAGCTACAATGAGCAGTTCTTC; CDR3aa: CASGQDSYNEQFF
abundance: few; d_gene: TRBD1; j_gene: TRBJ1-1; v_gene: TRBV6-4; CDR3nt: TGTGCCAGCAGTGACGGCCAGGGGGGCACTGAAGCTTTCTTT; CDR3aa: CASSDGQGGTEAFF
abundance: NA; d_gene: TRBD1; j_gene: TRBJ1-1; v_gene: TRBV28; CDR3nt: TGTGCCAGCAGGCTCGGGACAGGACCGACTTACAACACTGAAGCTTTCTTT; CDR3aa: CASRLGTGPTYNTEAFF
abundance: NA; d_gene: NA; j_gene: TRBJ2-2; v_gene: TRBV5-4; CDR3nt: TGTGCCAGCAGCCGGGGTGGGGAGACGAACACCGGGGAGCTGTTTTTT; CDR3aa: CASSRGGETNTGELFF
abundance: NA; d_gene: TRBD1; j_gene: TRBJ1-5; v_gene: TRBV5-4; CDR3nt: TGTGCCAGCAGCTTAGGGACAGGGTCATGGCAGCCCCAGCATTTT; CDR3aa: CASSLGTGSWQPQHF
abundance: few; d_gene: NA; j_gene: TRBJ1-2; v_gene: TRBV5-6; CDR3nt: TGTGCCAGCAGCTTCGGGGTGGGCTATGGCTACACCTTC; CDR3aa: CASSFGVGYGYTF
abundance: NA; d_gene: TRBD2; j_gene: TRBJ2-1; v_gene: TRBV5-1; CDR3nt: TGCGCCAGCAGCTTGGCGAGCGGGACCCTCTACAATGAGCAGTTCTTC; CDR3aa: CASSLASGTLYNEQFF
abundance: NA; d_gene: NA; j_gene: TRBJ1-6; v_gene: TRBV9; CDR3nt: TGTGCCAGCAGCTTTGGCCTCTATAATTCACCCCTCCACTTT; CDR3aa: CASSFGLYNSPLHF
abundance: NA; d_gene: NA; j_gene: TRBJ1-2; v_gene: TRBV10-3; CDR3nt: TGTGCCATCAGTGACGGGGACACGGGGGACTATGGCTACACCTTC; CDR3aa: CAISDGDTGDYGYTF
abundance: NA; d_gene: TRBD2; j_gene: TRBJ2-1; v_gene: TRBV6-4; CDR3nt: TGTGCCAGCAGTGAAGGGACTAGCGGAGGAAATGAGCAGTTCTTC; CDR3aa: CASSEGTSGGNEQFF
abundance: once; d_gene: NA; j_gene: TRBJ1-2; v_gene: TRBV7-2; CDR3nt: TGTGCCAGCAGCTCCCCACCGCGGGAGGTTGGCTACACCTTC; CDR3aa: CASSSPPREVGYTF
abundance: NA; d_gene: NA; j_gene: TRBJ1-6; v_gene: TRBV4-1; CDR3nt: TGCGCCAGCAGCCAAGATAGTACAATGATTTATAATTCACCCCTCCACTTT; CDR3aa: CASSQDSTMIYNSPLHF
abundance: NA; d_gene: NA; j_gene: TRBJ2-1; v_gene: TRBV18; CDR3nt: TGTGCCAGCTCACCGGACTTGCGGGGTGAGCAGTTCTTC; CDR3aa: CASSPDLRGEQFF
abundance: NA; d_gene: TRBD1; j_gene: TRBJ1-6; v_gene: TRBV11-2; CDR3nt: TGTGCCAGCAGCTTGACAGGGGCTGGAAAATCACCCCTCCACTTT; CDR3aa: CASSLTGAGKSPLHF
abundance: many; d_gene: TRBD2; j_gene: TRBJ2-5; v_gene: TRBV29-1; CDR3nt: TGCAGCGTTTACGGACTAGCGGGGGGCGGCAGGGAGACCCAGTACTTC; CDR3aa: CSVYGLAGGGRETQYF
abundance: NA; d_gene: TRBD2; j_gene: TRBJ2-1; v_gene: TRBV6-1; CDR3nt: TGTGCCAGCAGTGAAGTAGCGGGGTACAATGAGCAGTTCTTC; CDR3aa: CASSEVAGYNEQFF
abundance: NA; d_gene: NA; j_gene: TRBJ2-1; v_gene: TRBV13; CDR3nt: TGTGCCAGCAGCTTAAGTACTAGCTCCTACAATGAGCAGTTCTTC; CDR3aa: CASSLSTSSYNEQFF
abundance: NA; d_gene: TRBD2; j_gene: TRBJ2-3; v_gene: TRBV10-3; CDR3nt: TGTGCCATGGGGGCTAGCGGGTCTAGCACAGATACGCAGTATTTT; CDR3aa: CAMGASGSSTDTQYF
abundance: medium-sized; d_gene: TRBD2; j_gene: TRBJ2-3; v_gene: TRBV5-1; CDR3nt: TGCGCCAGCAGCTATCCGACTAGCGGAGAGGGGTCAGATACGCAGTATTTT; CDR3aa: CASSYPTSGEGSDTQYF
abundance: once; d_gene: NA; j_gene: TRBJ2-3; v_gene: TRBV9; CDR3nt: TGTGCCAGCAGCGTAGGAGGGGCGCGAGCAGATACGCAGTATTTT; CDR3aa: CASSVGGARADTQYF
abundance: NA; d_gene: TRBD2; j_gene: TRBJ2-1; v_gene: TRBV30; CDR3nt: TGTGCCTGGACCGGCGGGGGGCCAACCAATGAGCAGTTCTTC; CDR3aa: CAWTGGGPTNEQFF
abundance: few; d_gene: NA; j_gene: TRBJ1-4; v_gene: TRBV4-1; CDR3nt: TGCGCCAGCAGCCAAATAATGGGTCGGGATGAAAAACTGTTTTTT; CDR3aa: CASSQIMGRDEKLFF
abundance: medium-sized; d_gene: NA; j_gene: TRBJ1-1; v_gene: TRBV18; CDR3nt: TGTGCCAGCTCACCTTTCAAGGGCTCAGAGAACACTGAAGCTTTCTTT; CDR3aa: CASSPFKGSENTEAFF
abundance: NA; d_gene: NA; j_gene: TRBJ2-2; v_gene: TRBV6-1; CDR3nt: TGTGCCAGCGATGCCCCGACCGGGGAGCTGTTTTTT; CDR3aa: CASDAPTGELFF
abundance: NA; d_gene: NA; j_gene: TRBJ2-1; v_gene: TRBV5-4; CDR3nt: TGTGCCAGCAGGTCGGGCGGCCTAAACAATGAGCAGTTCTTC; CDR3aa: CASRSGGLNNEQFF
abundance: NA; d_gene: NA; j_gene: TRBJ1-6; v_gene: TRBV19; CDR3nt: TGTGCCAGCCGCTCCCGAGGGGACTATAATTCACCCCTCCACTTT; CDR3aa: CASRSRGDYNSPLHF
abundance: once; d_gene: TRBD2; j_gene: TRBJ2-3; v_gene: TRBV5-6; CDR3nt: TGTGCCAGCAGCTTGCCGGGGGGGCGTTTAACAGATACGCAGTATTTT; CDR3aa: CASSLPGGRLTDTQYF
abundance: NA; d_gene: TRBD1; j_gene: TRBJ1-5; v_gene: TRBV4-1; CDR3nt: TGCGCCAGCAGCCATACAGGGGAAGGTCAGCCCCAGCATTTT; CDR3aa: CASSHTGEGQPQHF